This TCR beta chain came from a study of blood T cell repertoires in COVID-19. This clone has more than one count but fewer than ten. Sequenced by immunoSEQ multiplex PCR; TCRdb stores in-frame clones only, minus some. The table has roughly 230,000 clones, 85% seen once. The germline gives CDR1 SGHTA, CDR2 FQGNSA. The CDR3 extends over 15 amino acids. Trimming shortened V by 0 bases and J by 8 bases, and 15 bases separated the two germline ends. The sample consisted of peripheral blood. The sequence derives from a man in his fifties or sixties with COVID-19, enrolled during active disease. V and J are TRBV7-2 and TRBJ2-3, with D possibly TRBD2 on 5 matching bases. In nucleotides, the CDR3 is TGTGCCAGCAGCTTAGCAGTCAGTAGCGTGGGTACGCAGTATTTT. Its translation is CASSLAVSSVGTQYF.